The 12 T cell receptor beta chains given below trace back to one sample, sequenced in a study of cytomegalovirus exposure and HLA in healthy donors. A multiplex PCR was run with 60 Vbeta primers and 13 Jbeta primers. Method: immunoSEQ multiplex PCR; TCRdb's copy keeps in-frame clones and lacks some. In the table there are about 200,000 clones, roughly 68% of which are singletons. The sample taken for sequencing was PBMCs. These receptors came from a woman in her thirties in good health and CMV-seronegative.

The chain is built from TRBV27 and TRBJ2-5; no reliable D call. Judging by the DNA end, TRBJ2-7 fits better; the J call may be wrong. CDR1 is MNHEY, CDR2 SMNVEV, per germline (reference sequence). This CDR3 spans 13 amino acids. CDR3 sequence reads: CASNPERDYEQYF. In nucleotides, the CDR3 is TGTGCCAGCAACCCAGAGCGCGATTACGAGCAGTACTTC.

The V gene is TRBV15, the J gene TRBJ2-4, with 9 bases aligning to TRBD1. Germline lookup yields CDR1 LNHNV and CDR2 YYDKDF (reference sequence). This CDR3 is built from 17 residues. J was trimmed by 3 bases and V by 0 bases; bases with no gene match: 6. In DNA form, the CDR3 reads TGTGCCACCAGCAGAGATCCGAGGGGACAGGGCAAAAACATTCAGTACTTC. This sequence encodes CATSRDPRGQGKNIQYF. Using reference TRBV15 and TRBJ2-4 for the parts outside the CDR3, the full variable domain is DAMVIQNPRYQVTQFGKPVTLSCSQTLNHNVMYWYQQKSSQAPKLLFHYYDKDFNNEADTPDNFQSRRPNTSFCFLDIRSPGLGDTAMYLCATSRDPRGQGKNIQYFGAGTRLSVL.

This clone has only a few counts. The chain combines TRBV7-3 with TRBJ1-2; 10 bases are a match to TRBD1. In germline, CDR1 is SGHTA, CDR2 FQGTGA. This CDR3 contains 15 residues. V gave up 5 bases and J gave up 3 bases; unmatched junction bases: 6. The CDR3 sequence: CASSPTGGADYGYTF. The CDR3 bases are TGTGCCAGCAGCCCGACAGGGGGCGCGGACTATGGCTACACCTTC.

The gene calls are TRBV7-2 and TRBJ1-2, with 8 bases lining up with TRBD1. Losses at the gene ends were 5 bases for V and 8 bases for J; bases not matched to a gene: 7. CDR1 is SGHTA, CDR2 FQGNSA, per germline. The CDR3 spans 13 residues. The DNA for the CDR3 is TGTGCCAGCAGCCCGGACAGGGCATTAGGCTACACCTTC. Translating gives CASSPDRALGYTF. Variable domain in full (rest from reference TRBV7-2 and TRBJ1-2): GAGVSQSPSNKVTEKGKDVELRCDPISGHTALYWYRQSLGQGLEFLIYFQGNSAPDKSGLPSDRFSAERTGGSVSTLTIQRTQQEDSAVYLCASSPDRALGYTFGSGTRLTVV.

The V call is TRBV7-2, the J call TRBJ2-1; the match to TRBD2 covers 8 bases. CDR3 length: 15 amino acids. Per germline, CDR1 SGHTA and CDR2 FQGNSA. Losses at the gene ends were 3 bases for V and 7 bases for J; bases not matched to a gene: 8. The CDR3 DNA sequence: TGTGCCAGCAGCTTGAGAGCGGGAGTAGGGAATGAGCAGTTCTTC. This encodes CASSLRAGVGNEQFF.

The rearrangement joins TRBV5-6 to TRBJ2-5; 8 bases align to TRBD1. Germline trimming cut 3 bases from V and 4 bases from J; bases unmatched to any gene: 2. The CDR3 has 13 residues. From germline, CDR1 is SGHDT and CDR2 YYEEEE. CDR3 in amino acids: CASSSGGLETQYF. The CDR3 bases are TGTGCCAGCAGCTCAGGGGGCCTAGAGACCCAGTACTTC.

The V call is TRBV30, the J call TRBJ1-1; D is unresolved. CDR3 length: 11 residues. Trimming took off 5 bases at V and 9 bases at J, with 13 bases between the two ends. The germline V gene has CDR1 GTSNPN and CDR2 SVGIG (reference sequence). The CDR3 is CAWVGSFQAFF. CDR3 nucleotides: TGTGCCTGGGTAGGGAGTTTCCAAGCTTTCTTT. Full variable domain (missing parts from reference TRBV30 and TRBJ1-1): SQTIHQWPATLVQPVGSPLSLECTVEGTSNPNLYWYRQAAGRGLQLLFYSVGIGQISSEVPQNLSASRPQDRQFILSSKKLLLSDSGFYLCAWVGSFQAFFGQGTRLTVV.

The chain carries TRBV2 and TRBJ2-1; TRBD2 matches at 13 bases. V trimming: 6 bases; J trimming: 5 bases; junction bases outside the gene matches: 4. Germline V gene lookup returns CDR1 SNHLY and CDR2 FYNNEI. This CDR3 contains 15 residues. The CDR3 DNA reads TGTGCCAGCAGAGCCGGGACTAGCGGGAACAATGAGCAGTTCTTC. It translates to CASRAGTSGNNEQFF.

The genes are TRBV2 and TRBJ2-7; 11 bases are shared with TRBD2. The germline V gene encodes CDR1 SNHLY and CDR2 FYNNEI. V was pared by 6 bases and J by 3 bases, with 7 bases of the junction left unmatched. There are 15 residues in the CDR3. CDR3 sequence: CASSNILAGDYEQYF. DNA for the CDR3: TGTGCCAGCAGCAACATACTAGCGGGAGACTACGAGCAGTACTTC.

The CDR3 loop reads CASSSDDGVNSPLHF. The DNA of the CDR3 is TGCGCCAGCAGCTCTGACGACGGGGTCAATTCACCCCTCCACTTT. This rearrangement joins TRBV5-1 to TRBJ1-6; D is unclear. CDR1 and CDR2 (germline): SGHRS, YFSETQ. The CDR3 is 15 residues long. V was clipped by 3 bases and J by 7 bases, with 14 bases between them.

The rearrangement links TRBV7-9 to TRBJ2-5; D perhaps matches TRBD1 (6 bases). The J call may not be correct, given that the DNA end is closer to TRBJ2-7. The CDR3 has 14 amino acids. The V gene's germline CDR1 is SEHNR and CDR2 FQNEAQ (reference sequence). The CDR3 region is CASSPTGLAYEQYF. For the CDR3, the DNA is TGTGCCAGCAGCCCGACAGGCCTGGCCTACGAGCAGTACTTC.

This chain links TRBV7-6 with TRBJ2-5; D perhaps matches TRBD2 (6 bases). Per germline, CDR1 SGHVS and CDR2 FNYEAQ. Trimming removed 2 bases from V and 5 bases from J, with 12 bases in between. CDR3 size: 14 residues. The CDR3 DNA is TGTGCCAGCAGCTTATCGCGGGGCGGGGAGACCCAGTACTTC. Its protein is CASSLSRGGETQYF.